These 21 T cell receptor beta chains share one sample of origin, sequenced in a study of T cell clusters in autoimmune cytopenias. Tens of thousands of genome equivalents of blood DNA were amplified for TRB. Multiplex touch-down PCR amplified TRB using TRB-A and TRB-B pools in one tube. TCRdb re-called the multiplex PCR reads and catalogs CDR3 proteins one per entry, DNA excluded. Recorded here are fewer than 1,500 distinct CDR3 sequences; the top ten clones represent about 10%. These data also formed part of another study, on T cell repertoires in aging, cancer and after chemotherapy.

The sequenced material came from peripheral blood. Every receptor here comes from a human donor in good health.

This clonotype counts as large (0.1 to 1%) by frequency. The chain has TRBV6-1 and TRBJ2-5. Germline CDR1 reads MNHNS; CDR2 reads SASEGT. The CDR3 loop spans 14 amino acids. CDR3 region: CASSEEIERETQYF.

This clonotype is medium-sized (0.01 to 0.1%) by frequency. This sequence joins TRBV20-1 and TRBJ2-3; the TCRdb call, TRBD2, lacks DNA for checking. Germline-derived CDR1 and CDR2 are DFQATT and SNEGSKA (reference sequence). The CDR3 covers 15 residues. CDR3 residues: CSAGASGGVTNTQYF.

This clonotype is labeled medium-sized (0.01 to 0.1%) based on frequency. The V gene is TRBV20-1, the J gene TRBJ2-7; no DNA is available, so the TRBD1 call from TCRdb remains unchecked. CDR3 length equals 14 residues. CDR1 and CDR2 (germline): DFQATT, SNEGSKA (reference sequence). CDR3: CSARRSRGGWEQYF.

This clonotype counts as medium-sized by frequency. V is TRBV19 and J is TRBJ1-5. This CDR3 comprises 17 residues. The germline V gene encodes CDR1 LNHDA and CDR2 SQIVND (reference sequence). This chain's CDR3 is CASTPWRADYSNQPQHF.

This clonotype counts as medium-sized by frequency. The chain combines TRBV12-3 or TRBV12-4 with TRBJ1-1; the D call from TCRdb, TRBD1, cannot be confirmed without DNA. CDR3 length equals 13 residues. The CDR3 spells CASRWTGGTEAFF.

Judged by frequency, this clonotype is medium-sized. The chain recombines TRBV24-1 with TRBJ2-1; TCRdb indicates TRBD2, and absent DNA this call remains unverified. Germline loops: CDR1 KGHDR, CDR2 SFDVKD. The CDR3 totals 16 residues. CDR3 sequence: CATSPYRTSGNNEQFF.

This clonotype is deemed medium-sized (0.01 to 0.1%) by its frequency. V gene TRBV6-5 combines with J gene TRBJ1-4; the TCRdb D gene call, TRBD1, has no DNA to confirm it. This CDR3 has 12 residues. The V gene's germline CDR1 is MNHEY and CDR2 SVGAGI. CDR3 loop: CASSPGNEKLFF.

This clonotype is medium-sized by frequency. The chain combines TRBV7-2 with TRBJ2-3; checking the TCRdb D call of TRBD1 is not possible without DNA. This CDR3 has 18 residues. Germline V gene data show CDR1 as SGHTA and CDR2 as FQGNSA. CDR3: CASSRSFPDRVHADTQYF.

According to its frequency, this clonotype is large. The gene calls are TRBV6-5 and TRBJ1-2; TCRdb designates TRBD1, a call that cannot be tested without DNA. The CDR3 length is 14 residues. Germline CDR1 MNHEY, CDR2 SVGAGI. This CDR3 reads CASSYFQGRDGYTF.

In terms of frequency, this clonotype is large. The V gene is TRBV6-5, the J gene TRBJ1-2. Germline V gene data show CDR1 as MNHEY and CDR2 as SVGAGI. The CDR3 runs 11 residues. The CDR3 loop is CASSSGYGYTF.

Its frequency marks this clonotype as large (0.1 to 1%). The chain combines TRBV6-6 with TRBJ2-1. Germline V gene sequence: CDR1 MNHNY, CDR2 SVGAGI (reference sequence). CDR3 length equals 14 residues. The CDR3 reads CASSRWTSYNEQFF.

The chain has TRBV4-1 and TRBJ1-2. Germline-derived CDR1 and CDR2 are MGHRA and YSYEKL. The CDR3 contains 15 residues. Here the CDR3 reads CASSQGQGNSYGYTF.

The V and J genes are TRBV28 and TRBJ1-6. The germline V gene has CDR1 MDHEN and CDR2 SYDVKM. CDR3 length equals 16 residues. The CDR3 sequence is CASSLASQAYNSPLHF.

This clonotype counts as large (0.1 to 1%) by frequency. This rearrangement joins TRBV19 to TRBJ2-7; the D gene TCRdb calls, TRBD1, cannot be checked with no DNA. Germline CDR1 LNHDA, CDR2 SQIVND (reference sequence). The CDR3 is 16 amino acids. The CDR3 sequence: CASSSLPGTGTYEQYF.

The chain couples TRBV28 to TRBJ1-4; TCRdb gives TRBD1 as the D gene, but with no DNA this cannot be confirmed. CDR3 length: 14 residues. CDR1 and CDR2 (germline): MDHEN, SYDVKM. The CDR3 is CASSSGSTNEKLFF.

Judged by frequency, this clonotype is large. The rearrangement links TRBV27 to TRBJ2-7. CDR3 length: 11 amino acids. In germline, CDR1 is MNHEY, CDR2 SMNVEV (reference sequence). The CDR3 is CASASSYEQYF.

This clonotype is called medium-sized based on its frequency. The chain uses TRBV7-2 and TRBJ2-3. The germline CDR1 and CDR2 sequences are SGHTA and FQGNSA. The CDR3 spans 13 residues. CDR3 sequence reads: CASSLPRTDTQYF.

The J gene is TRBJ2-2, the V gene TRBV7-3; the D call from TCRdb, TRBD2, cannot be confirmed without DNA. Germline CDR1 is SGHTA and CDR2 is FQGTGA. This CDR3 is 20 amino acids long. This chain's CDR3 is CASKLLGTSGRAANTGELFF.

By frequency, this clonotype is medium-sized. This chain's CDR3 is CASSHDLGTGGELFF. This chain joins TRBV14 and TRBJ2-2. The CDR3 runs to 15 residues. The germline gives CDR1 SGHDN, CDR2 FVKESK.

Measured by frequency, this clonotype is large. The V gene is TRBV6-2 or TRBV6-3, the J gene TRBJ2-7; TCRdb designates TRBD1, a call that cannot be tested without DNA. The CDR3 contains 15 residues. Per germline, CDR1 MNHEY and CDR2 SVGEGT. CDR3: CASRPGDGSSYEQYF.

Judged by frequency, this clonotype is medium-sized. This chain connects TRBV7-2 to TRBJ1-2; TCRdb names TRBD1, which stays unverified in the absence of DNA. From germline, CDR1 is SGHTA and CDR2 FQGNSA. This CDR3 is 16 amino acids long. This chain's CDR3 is CASSPLSGTGLGGYTF.